This passage covers 20 T cell receptor beta chains from one sample sequenced in a study of blood T cell repertoires in COVID-19. Data came from immunoSEQ multiplex PCR; TCRdb stores just in-frame clones and leaves some out. Among around 300,000 clones listed, over 80% were seen once. The sequencing input was PBMCs or T cells enriched from blood (not recorded which). Receptors originate from a man aged 25-45 years who had recovered from COVID-19.

This chain links TRBV6-5 with TRBJ2-3, with TRBD2 identical over 7 bases. The CDR3 has 14 amino acids. J gave up 5 bases and V 7 bases, and 9 bases lay outside the gene matches. Germline loops: CDR1 MNHEY, CDR2 SVGAGI. The CDR3 reads CASTLRGEGDTQYF. The DNA of the CDR3 is TGTGCCAGCACCCTTCGGGGGGAGGGAGATACGCAGTATTTT.

The chain uses TRBV5-1 and TRBJ2-3, with TRBD2 identical over 12 bases. Losses at the gene ends were 0 bases for V and 3 bases for J; bases not matched to a gene: 8. The length of the CDR3 is 18 residues. CDR1 is SGHRS and CDR2 is YFSETQ in the germline V gene. CDR3: CASSLGTLAGGITDTQYF. The CDR3 DNA reads as TGCGCCAGCAGCTTGGGAACCCTAGCGGGGGGGATAACAGATACGCAGTATTTT.

This sequence joins TRBV6-1 and TRBJ1-6; the match to TRBD1 covers 8 bases. The CDR3 consists of 14 residues. With V trimmed by 3 bases and J by 10 bases, 5 bases remained unmatched. Per the germline V gene, CDR1 is MNHNS and CDR2 is SASEGT. This CDR3 is CASSEDREVSPLHF. The CDR3, as DNA: TGTGCCAGCAGTGAGGACAGGGAAGTCTCACCCCTCCACTTT.

V is TRBV6-5 and J is TRBJ2-7, with a tentative D call TRBD1 (6 bases). Germline lookup yields CDR1 MNHEY and CDR2 SVGAGI. V lost 3 bases, J lost 3 bases, and 15 bases lay in between. This CDR3 comprises 15 residues. CDR3 sequence (DNA): TGTGCCAGCAGTTATTGGTCAGGGGCCGACTACGAGCAGTACTTC. It codes for CASSYWSGADYEQYF.

V usage is TRBV5-5 and J usage is TRBJ1-5, with D hard to call. V was clipped by 1 base and J by 7 bases, with 12 bases between them. This CDR3 region has 14 residues. Germline CDR1 and CDR2: SGHKS and YYEKEE (reference sequence). CDR3 bases: TGTGCCAGCAGCTTGACAACGGGGAGCCAGCCCCAGCATTTT. Translated: CASSLTTGSQPQHF.

The rearrangement links TRBV12-3 or TRBV12-4 to TRBJ1-2, with D hard to call. With 1 base removed from V and 8 bases from J, the gap between germline ends came to 11 bases. This CDR3 has 13 amino acids. CDR3 in DNA: TGTGCCAGCAGTTTAGGTTCTCGGGTCGGCTACACCTTC. Residues: CASSLGSRVGYTF.

V and J are TRBV5-4 and TRBJ2-3, with 8 bases that match TRBD2. The trim removed 4 bases at V and 5 bases at J, leaving 6 bases unmatched. Per germline, CDR1 SGHNT and CDR2 YYREEE (reference sequence). The CDR3 length is 14 residues. For the CDR3, the DNA is TGTGCCAGCAGCCCGCGGGGGGCTCAAGATACGCAGTATTTT. Translation: CASSPRGAQDTQYF.

The genes are TRBV15 and TRBJ2-7; TRBD2 matches 9 bases. V lost 1 base to trimming and J lost 3 bases; unmatched junction nucleotides: 7. Germline V gives CDR1 LNHNV, CDR2 YYDKDF (reference sequence). This CDR3 is 16 amino acids long. CDR3 amino acids: CATSRGLVAGVYEQYF. CDR3 DNA sequence: TGTGCCACCAGCAGAGGTTTGGTAGCGGGGGTCTACGAGCAGTACTTC.

The chain uses TRBV4-1 and TRBJ2-7; D perhaps matches TRBD1 (6 bases). The CDR3 covers 15 residues. From germline, CDR1 is MGHRA and CDR2 YSYEKL. The V end was cut by 6 bases, the J end by 0 bases, with 15 bases between. This CDR3 is CASRIGQSPSYEQYF. The CDR3 DNA reads as TGCGCCAGCAGGATCGGACAGAGCCCCTCCTACGAGCAGTACTTC.

The chain employs TRBV24-1 and TRBJ2-7, with D maybe TRBD2 (5 bases). CDR1 is KGHDR, CDR2 SFDVKD, per germline. CDR3 length: 15 residues. The V end was cut by 2 bases, the J end by 1 base, with 11 bases between. CDR3: CATSDSSRGSYEQYF. The CDR3 DNA reads TGTGCCACCAGTGATTCTAGCCGCGGGTCCTACGAGCAGTACTTC.

The chain is built from TRBV11-3 and TRBJ2-7; D is uncertain. CDR1 SGHNT and CDR2 YENEEA come from the germline V gene. The CDR3 spans 12 residues. Trimming cost V 4 bases and J 2 bases, with 6 bases left between them. In DNA, the CDR3 is TGTGCCAGCAGCTCCGAGCCCTACGAGCAGTACTTC. Translation: CASSSEPYEQYF.

This chain links TRBV3-1 (or the pseudogene TRBV3-2) with TRBJ2-7; 9 bases agree with TRBD1. This CDR3 comprises 15 residues. From germline, CDR1 is LGHDT and CDR2 YNNKEL (reference sequence). V lost 4 bases to trimming and J lost 5 bases; unmatched junction nucleotides: 9. The chain's CDR3 is CASSRGQGILNEQYF. In DNA form, the CDR3 reads TGTGCCAGCAGCCGCGGACAGGGGATTTTAAACGAGCAGTACTTC.

This clone was observed a single time. The chain couples TRBV5-5 to TRBJ2-7, with D perhaps matching TRBD1 (5 bases). CDR1 and CDR2 from the germline V gene are SGHKS and YYEKEE (reference sequence). Trimming shortened V by 1 base and J by 3 bases, and 14 bases separated the two germline ends. This CDR3 spans 15 amino acids. CDR3: CASSLRLTEIYEQYF. DNA for the CDR3: TGTGCCAGCAGCTTGCGCCTGACAGAGATCTACGAGCAGTACTTC.

This clone was counted once. J is TRBJ2-1 and V is TRBV28; possible D gene TRBD1, 5 bases. The CDR3 totals 12 residues. Looked up from germline, CDR1 is MDHEN and CDR2 is SYDVKM. V lost 2 bases and J lost 9, with 8 bases in between. This chain's CDR3 is CASSLRGSEQFF. CDR3 bases: TGTGCCAGCAGTTTAAGGGGAAGTGAGCAGTTCTTC.

The chain employs TRBV9 and TRBJ1-3; no reliable D call. With 0 bases removed from V and 4 bases from J, the gap between germline ends came to 17 bases. Germline CDR1 SGDLS, CDR2 YYNGEE. The CDR3 has 17 amino acids. CDR3 DNA: TGTGCCAGCAGCGTAGCTACGGGCCGGGGAGGAGGAAACACCATATATTTT. It translates to CASSVATGRGGGNTIYF.

The chain combines TRBV7-3 with TRBJ1-1; D gene ambiguous. V was cut by 7 bases and J by 3 bases, with 15 bases left in between. This CDR3 spans 14 amino acids. Per germline, CDR1 SGHTA and CDR2 FQGTGA. CDR3 residues: CASTLSGRDTEAFF. CDR3 DNA: TGTGCCAGCACCTTGTCGGGTCGTGACACTGAAGCTTTCTTT.

The V and J genes are TRBV5-4 and TRBJ2-7, with 7 bases fitting TRBD1. There are 15 residues in the CDR3. Germline CDR1 is SGHNT and CDR2 is YYREEE (reference sequence). Unmatched junction bases numbered 9, after V lost 3 bases and J lost 3 bases. CDR3 nucleotides: TGTGCCAGCAGCTGGATGGGACAGCGGCGCTACGAGCAGTACTTC. It specifies CASSWMGQRRYEQYF.

This chain uses TRBV7-2 with TRBJ1-5, with 7 bases that match TRBD1. The CDR3 is made up of 17 amino acids. With V trimmed by 5 bases and J by 8 bases, 18 bases remained unmatched. Per germline, CDR1 SGHTA and CDR2 FQGNSA. The CDR3 sequence is CASSPSLGPQGKEPQHF. For the CDR3, the DNA is TGTGCCAGCAGCCCTAGTTTGGGACCACAGGGGAAGGAGCCCCAGCATTTT.

The gene calls are TRBV27 and TRBJ2-1; TRBD1 is a possible D gene (6 bases). The ends were cut back, 4 bases at V and 3 bases at J, with 10 bases in the middle. This CDR3 is built from 14 residues. Germline CDR1 MNHEY, CDR2 SMNVEV (reference sequence). CDR3 protein: CASSWAGVYNEQFF. In DNA, the CDR3 is TGTGCCAGCAGTTGGGCAGGGGTCTACAATGAGCAGTTCTTC.

This chain joins TRBV14 and TRBJ2-1; D not certain. V was cut by 0 bases and J by 4 bases, with 4 bases left in between. Per the germline V gene, CDR1 is SGHDN and CDR2 is FVKESK. This CDR3 has 13 amino acids. The CDR3 here is CASSQEHYNEQFF. In nucleotides, the CDR3 is TGTGCCAGCAGCCAAGAACATTACAATGAGCAGTTCTTC.